This T cell receptor beta chain was sequenced during a study of blood T cells in healthy people across ages. Turning to the study itself: Researchers report that template switching captured about one barcoded beta molecule per two T cells. Overall study results and limits: Total diversity from one million sequenced T cells was likely underestimated.

Total RNA was extracted at no less than 5.5 micrograms per sample. The CDR3 consists of 12 residues. The germline gives CDR1 SNHLY, CDR2 FYNNEI. Then a second PCR, running roughly 7 to 11 cycles, was carried out with a sample-barcoded 5' primer and a J-beta primer mix. Researchers report that a template-switch adaptor with 12 random nucleotides tagged each cDNA molecule. A single record per CDR3 protein comes from TCRdb applying MiXCR to the 5' RACE reads. The sample shows roughly 1,700,000 distinct CDR3 sequences, approximately 28% of them seen only once. A word on this clonotype: Its antigen remains unidentified. The junction departs from germline at one end; a sequencing error may be responsible.

The source is a woman in her thirties in good health. The chain joins TRBV2 to TRBJ1-5, with unresolved D. Sequencing input: blood. CDR3 sequence (DNA): TGTGCCAGCAGTGAATTAAATCAGTCCCAGCATTTT. Its translation: CASSELNQSQHF. Full variable domain (missing parts from reference TRBV2 and TRBJ1-5): EPEVTQTPSHQVTQMGQEVILRCVPISNHLYFYWYRQILGQKVEFLVSFYNNEISEKSEIFDDQFSVERPDGSNFTLKIRSTKLEDSAMYFCASSELNQSQHFGDGTRLSIL.